A selection of T cell receptor beta chains follows, all from one sample in a study of technical replicates of blood from a handful of donors. The repertoire was sequenced with immunoSEQ multiplex PCR; TCRdb's copy has only in-frame clones and lacks some. There are roughly 56,000 clones in the sample; 90% to 95% occur only once, and roughly 3.1% lies in the top ten. Sequencing used PBMCs. The receptors come from a human donor in good health. Some clones in this sample may be carry-over from other donors' samples. The CDR3 runs from the conserved cysteine through the conserved F or W. The D gene is left open where the match is weak. Not every row has a clone size; where given, it reads once, few, many or a size class.

D	V	J	size	CDR3	DNA
NA	TRBV11-2	TRBJ1-4	NA	CASSYAATNEKLFF	TGTGCCAGCAGCTACGCGGCAACTAATGAAAAACTGTTTTTT
NA	TRBV7-3	TRBJ2-1	once	CASSLIRDNEQFF	TGTGCCAGCAGCTTAATCAGGGACAATGAGCAGTTCTTC
TRBD1	TRBV18	TRBJ2-3	NA	CASSPLRAQGQGRTDTQYF	TGTGCCAGCTCACCACTGCGTGCCCAGGGACAGGGACGCACAGATACGCAGTATTTT
NA	TRBV20-1	TRBJ1-6	NA	CSASSRRQLHF	TGCAGTGCTAGTTCGCGGCGCCAGCTCCACTTT
TRBD2	TRBV19	TRBJ2-5	NA	CASSIGGAGEQETQYF	TGTGCCAGTAGTATCGGTGGCGCGGGGGAACAAGAGACCCAGTACTTC
TRBD2	TRBV5-5	TRBJ2-3	NA	CASSSRDPGNIRGGTQYF	TGTGCCAGCAGCTCGAGAGACCCAGGGAATATCCGGGGGGGTACGCAGTATTTT
TRBD1	TRBV5-5	TRBJ2-7	NA	CASRAGTGIYEQYF	TGTGCCAGCAGGGCCGGGACAGGAATATACGAGCAGTACTTC
NA	TRBV19	TRBJ2-4	NA	CASSDPGSLAKNIQYF	TGTGCCAGTAGTGATCCCGGGTCACTAGCCAAAAACATTCAGTACTTC
TRBD1	TRBV7-8	TRBJ2-5	NA	CASSLLDRGGETQYF	TGTGCCAGCAGCTTGCTTGACAGGGGTGGAGAGACCCAGTACTTC
TRBD1	TRBV28	TRBJ2-7	once	CASSRTGGGSYEQYF	TGTGCCAGCAGTAGGACAGGGGGAGGATCCTACGAGCAGTACTTC
NA	TRBV29-1	TRBJ2-1	NA	CSAIIHEQFF	TGCAGCGCTATTATCCATGAGCAGTTCTTC
NA	TRBV30	TRBJ1-2	NA	CAWSQDNYGYTF	TGTGCCTGGAGTCAGGATAACTATGGCTACACCTTC
TRBD2	TRBV4-1	TRBJ2-7	NA	CASSQGGLAGVLSYEQYF	TGCGCCAGCAGCCAAGGAGGGCTAGCGGGAGTGCTCTCCTACGAGCAGTACTTC
NA	TRBV11-2	TRBJ1-2	NA	CASSPLRSYGYTF	TGTGCCAGCAGCCCCCTACGGTCCTATGGCTACACCTTC
TRBD2	TRBV6-1	TRBJ2-1	NA	CASSQAGGLKNEQFF	TGTGCCAGCAGTCAAGCGGGGGGGCTTAAGAATGAGCAGTTCTTC
NA	TRBV27	TRBJ2-1	NA	CASSPTTGSDYNEQFF	TGTGCCAGCAGCCCGACCACCGGGAGTGATTACAATGAGCAGTTCTTC
NA	TRBV13	TRBJ1-4	NA	CASSLVIRGGGEKLFF	TGTGCCAGCAGCTTAGTCATCCGGGGGGGTGGAGAAAAACTGTTTTTT
NA	TRBV10-1	TRBJ2-7	NA	CASRHHHRPYYEQYF	TGCGCCAGCAGACACCACCACAGGCCGTACTACGAGCAGTACTTC
TRBD1	TRBV7-9	TRBJ2-1	NA	CASSLSGGQGDEQFF	TGTGCCAGCAGCTTGTCGGGGGGACAGGGCGATGAGCAGTTCTTC
NA	TRBV7-9	TRBJ2-6	NA	CASSSPAAASSGANVLTF	TGTGCCAGCAGCTCCCCGGCGGCGGCTAGCTCTGGGGCCAACGTCCTGACTTTC
TRBD2	TRBV9	TRBJ2-3	NA	CASNGLAGGSTDTQYF	TGTGCCAGCAACGGACTAGCGGGGGGGAGCACAGATACGCAGTATTTT
TRBD2	TRBV7-8	TRBJ2-7	NA	CASSKQREGLPNEQYF	TGTGCCAGCAGCAAACAGCGGGAGGGCCTCCCAAACGAGCAGTACTTC
NA	TRBV7-6	TRBJ2-5	NA	CASSPDGREQYF	TGTGCCAGCAGCCCCGACGGGAGAGAGCAGTACTTC
TRBD1	TRBV6-5	TRBJ1-5	NA	CASSKFTGGDQPQHF	TGTGCCAGCAGTAAGTTTACAGGGGGCGATCAGCCCCAGCATTTT
TRBD2	TRBV7-8	TRBJ2-7	once	CASSPFNRGLVVEQYF	TGTGCCAGCAGCCCCTTTAACCGGGGACTAGTAGTCGAGCAGTACTTC
TRBD2	TRBV11-2	TRBJ2-7	NA	CASSPVASGGSYEQYF	TGTGCCAGCAGCCCCGTGGCTAGCGGGGGCTCCTACGAGCAGTACTTC
TRBD1	TRBV19	TRBJ1-1	NA	CASGDRGRRGTEAFF	TGTGCCAGCGGGGACAGGGGGCGAAGAGGCACTGAAGCTTTCTTT